The text below deals with one T cell receptor (beta chain). Its antigen specificity is not known. Base quality data are lacking; no much larger clone is found one base away. RNA was extracted using the RNeasy kit, and roughly 0.5 to 1 ug of the RNA was reverse transcribed with random hexamers. The immunoSEQ multiplex PCR assay, which covers 54 Vbeta and 13 Jbeta segments, was used to amplify TCR beta CDR3 regions. PCR amplification bias was corrected by using a synthetic template baseline for primer optimization and computational correction. From the authors' description of their analysis: Reads were annotated to V, D and J genes per IMGT and analyzed with immunoSEQ Analyzer, keeping only productive sequences. Clonality was computed as one minus Shannon entropy normalized by log2 of the number of productive unique sequences. For each patient and control, public and private clones were evaluated within the 100 most prevalent clones. Susac-specific clones were defined as absent from healthy and MS cohorts, 1052 published viral clones and other ImmuneACCESS disease sequences. TCRdb handled the public reads itself, with Q25 trimming in fastp and clone calling in MiXCR, and kept productive beta chains. A single entry per CDR3 protein holds the most common genes and DNA from its merged rows. The V and J calls here are based on TCRdb, not the publication. Present in this sample are approximately 180,000 distinct CDR3 sequences, roughly 94% of which were seen just once. The top ten clones comprise 0.099% of the sample.

The sample belongs to a study of CD8 T cells in Susac syndrome (dated by TCRdb to the late 2010s). General notes on the study: Of the Susac syndrome patients who were sequenced, more than 5 had clinically active disease and roughly eight were in clinical remission. Susac syndrome patients were therapy-naive, on corticosteroids (some also receiving IVIg), or on IVIg alone at blood withdrawal. The study used repertoire sequencing to test whether antigen drove CD8+ T cell activation and differentiation in Susac syndrome.

Here is what the overall study found, with its caveats: The CD4+ T cell repertoire of patients with Susac syndrome showed no detectable clonal expansion. The number of individuals in the TCR sequencing and HLA analysis was recognized as being relatively small.

Taken from cysteine to phenylalanine, the CDR3 has 14 residues. The entry retains the CDR3 DNA only, 42 bases that are in frame from base 1. In the germline V gene (reference sequence), CDR1 corresponds to MNHEY and CDR2 to SMNVEV. Deletion took 2 bases off V and 6 bases off J, with a span of 14 bases between the germline ends. Peripheral blood CD8+ and CD4+ T cells from healthy donors, Susac syndrome patients and multiple sclerosis patients were profiled by high-throughput TCR beta sequencing. Susac syndrome patients met recently defined diagnostic criteria for definite or probable disease. CD8+ TEMRA cells were enriched by FACS, while bulk CD8+ and CD4+ T cells were purified by magnetic negative isolation. Blood was collected in EDTA tubes and processed within 24 hours, with PBMCs isolated through density gradient centrifugation. PBMCs intended for TCR sequencing were cryopreserved in liquid nitrogen and thawed later in a water bath at 37 degrees C. Purity of sorted or isolated CD4+, CD8+ and CD8+ TEMRA cells was at least 90%.

This clonotype was sampled from a human donor with Susac syndrome. The material sequenced was CD4+ T cells from PBMCs. The chain links TRBV27 with TRBJ2-7; no D gene can be assigned with confidence. The CDR3 has the sequence CASSLPGPASEQYF. In nucleotides, the sequence is TGTGCCAGCAGTTTACCTGGACCTGCGAGCGAGCAGTACTTC.